This T cell receptor beta chain stems from a study of T cells in Graves' hyperthyroidism and ophthalmopathy (dated by TCRdb to the late 2010s). Context from the whole study: Peripheral blood was sampled at the time of initial diagnosis, prior to any treatment. The 90 or so discovery patients were randomly split 7:3 into training and test sets. The paper reports TCR Vbeta CDR3 sequencing of approximately 130 peripheral blood samples: some 44 ophthalmopathy, under 80 hyperthyroidism and around 17 progressor patients. Prospective prediction of ophthalmopathy was tested in an independent validation cohort consisting of 18 hyperthyroidism patients and approximately 16 patients who later progressed to ophthalmopathy. Once sampling was done, hyperthyroidism patients were given methimazole at a starting dose of 30 mg daily, whereas ophthalmopathy patients were given high-dose intravenous methylprednisolone. Thyroid tissue and blood T-cell repertoires from roughly six Graves' hyperthyroidism patients were also compared in the study. TCR V-J signatures able to tell the groups apart were searched for in a discovery cohort of 90 to 100 patients, of whom around 43 had Graves' ophthalmopathy and around 56 had stable Graves' hyperthyroidism. The investigation overall reported the following: No statistical method was used to fix the sample size in advance, and group allocation was not hidden from the investigators. Ophthalmopathy was separated from stable hyperthyroidism by a 13 V-J signature model, with around 90% sensitivity and roughly 81% specificity obtained in cross-validation and 80%/75% obtained in testing. Most expanded thyroid clonotypes (frequency above 0.001) were also detected in blood, a finding suggesting that blood repertoires may reflect thyroid immune responses. In validation, the model predicted progression to ophthalmopathy a median of roughly 6.5 months before onset, with roughly 71% sensitivity and roughly 77% specificity.

Trimming removed 6 bases from V and 0 bases from J; the gene matches leave 5 bases unexplained. Reading from cysteine to phenylalanine, the CDR3 counts 14 amino acids. Here the CDR3 DNA is all that survives: 42 bases in frame from base 1. The germline V gene gives CDR1 as MDHEN and CDR2 as SYDVKM. This clonotype was detected ten times or more. Which antigen it targets is not known. Base quality data are lacking; no much larger clone is found one base away. Stable Graves' hyperthyroidism was defined as no progression to ophthalmopathy during 18 months of follow-up. Hyperthyroidism patients were newly diagnosed, had a disease duration of under 2 months, and were aged 18 to 65 years. Exclusion was applied to patients with uncontrolled infections, other autoimmune diseases, pregnancy or lactation. Clinical symptoms, serum thyroxine and TRAb, thyroid ultrasound, and orbital computed tomography formed the basis for the diagnoses. Ficoll-Paque density gradient centrifugation was used to isolate PBMCs from around 10 ml of fresh peripheral blood. Trizol reagent was used to extract total RNA, and RNA quality was then checked on an Agilent 2100 Bioanalyzer.

The TCR beta CDR3 regions were amplified from RNA transcripts. The first round of RT-PCR for the TCR CDR3 was performed with the HTBI primer set and the Qiagen OneStep RT-PCR kit. The libraries were constructed in a second round of multiplex PCR and then size-selected and purified. The libraries were sequenced on an Illumina HiSeq2000 using paired-end 100 bp reads. The published analysis was carried out like this. SOAPnuke was used to process the raw data, throwing out any read that contained adapters or uncalled bases, had a mean Phred below 15, or lacked an exact constant-primer or identifier match. COPE v1.2.5 was used to merge the high-quality paired reads, and each unique nucleotide sequence was defined as a clonotype. Clonotypes were aligned to IMGT TRBV, TRBD and TRBJ reference segments using MiTCR v1.1. Analysis was restricted to V-J combinations with a frequency above 0.0001, which covered roughly 99% of repertoires. The TCS score was defined as the ratio of F50 (clonal expansion) to E x V (chaos), calculated using BLOSUM62-based TCRdist between CDR3 peptides within each V-J. Welch's t-statistics and random forest reduced just over 500 V-J features to roughly 13, which were used in a naive Bayes classifier (R e1071). In-frame beta chains were kept once TCRdb had trimmed the public reads at Q25 with fastp and called clones with MiXCR. Duplicate CDR3 protein sequences are folded into a single record with the most common DNA and genes. The V and J calls and clone size come from TCRdb's table, not from the authors' own analysis. Present in this sample are about 570,000 distinct CDR3 sequences, 14% of which were seen just once. Around 14% of the sample is held by the ten biggest clonotypes.

Input material: blood. The chain was built from TRBV28 and TRBJ2-7; 7 bases in the junction line up with TRBD1. This TCR derives from a woman aged 40 to 49 with Graves' hyperthyroidism. In nucleotide form, the sequence is TGTGCCAGCAGCGGAGGACAGGCCTCCTACGAGCAGTACTTC. Its product reads: CASSGGQASYEQYF.